This T cell receptor beta chain was documented in a study of control samples from healthy donors and cancer patients. Produced via immunoSEQ multiplex PCR; TCRdb's table is partial and in-frame only. The table records about 250,000 clones, over 70% of them present only once. V shed 1 base and J shed 5 bases, with 10 bases lying between them. This CDR3 has 14 amino acids. The germline gives CDR1 SGHRS, CDR2 YFSETQ. This clone was seen a handful of times. The receptor was derived from a woman in her fifties or sixties with lung cancer. V and J are TRBV5-1 and TRBJ1-5; the D gene is possibly TRBD1 (6 bases). The sequenced sample was PBMCs. The CDR3: CASSLTGAHQPQHF. CDR3 nucleotide sequence: TGCGCCAGCAGCTTGACGGGGGCCCATCAGCCCCAGCATTTT.